The clone carrying this T cell receptor beta chain has just a few counts. Its antigen is still unknown. The treatment here: roughly 10-day PBMC culture with coronavirus spike peptide pools or control peptides (ViraFEST assay). This entry belongs to a study of vaccination and CD4 T cells after COVID-19. The wider study: Participants received two doses of either BNT162b2 or mRNA-1273 vaccine.

The Oncomine TCR Beta short-read assay was applied to DNA of cultured CD4+ T cells. From the PCR reads, TCRdb called clonotypes with MiXCR, one entry per CDR3 protein. The repertoire holds about 17,000 distinct CDR3 sequences, with about 60% as singletons. V was cut by 6 bases and J by 3 bases, with 17 bases left in between. Germline values: CDR1 MNHEY, CDR2 SVGEGT. The CDR3 is 15 residues long. The chain carries TRBV6-2 or TRBV6-3 and TRBJ1-1; D may be TRBD1 (6 bases). This clonotype was sampled from a human donor who had recovered from COVID-19. Sequencing was done on a sample of CD4+ T cells from blood, cultured in vitro. The CDR3 is CASSKGGGPYTEAFF. The DNA for the CDR3 is TGTGCCAGCAGCAAAGGGGGGGGGCCCTACACTGAAGCTTTCTTT.